Listed below are T cell receptor beta chains from one sample, sequenced in a study of beta chain features in type 1 diabetes. Sequencing was performed with immunoSEQ multiplex PCR; in TCRdb, only in-frame clones are kept and a portion is missing. The table includes roughly 150,000 clones, approximately 9.9% detected once. The specimen was central memory CD4+ T cells from blood. All receptors derive from a woman aged 18-35 years in good health. Each CDR3 is given with its conserved first and last residue. The order of the fields is CDR3 protein, CDR3 DNA, clone size, D gene, J gene, V gene. D genes are given only for firm matches. Expanded clones are given a class, and other clones once, few, many or no size at all.

cdr3_aa: CASSLAPAANEQFF; cdr3_nt: TGTGCCAGCAGCTTAGCGCCTGCGGCGAATGAGCAGTTCTTC; clone_size: NA; d_call: NA; j_call: TRBJ2-1; v_call: TRBV7-9
cdr3_aa: CASSSPSGSSYNEQFF; cdr3_nt: TGTGCCAGCAGCTCCCCTAGCGGTAGCTCCTACAATGAGCAGTTCTTC; clone_size: few; d_call: TRBD2; j_call: TRBJ2-1; v_call: TRBV5-8
cdr3_aa: CASSEQGNSYNEQFF; cdr3_nt: TGTGCCAGCAGCGAACAGGGTAACTCCTACAATGAGCAGTTCTTC; clone_size: NA; d_call: NA; j_call: TRBJ2-1; v_call: TRBV7-2
cdr3_aa: CSVGQLREQFF; cdr3_nt: TGCAGCGTTGGACAGCTTCGAGAGCAGTTCTTC; clone_size: NA; d_call: NA; j_call: TRBJ2-1; v_call: TRBV29-1
cdr3_aa: CSVVLAGGPYEQYF; cdr3_nt: TGCAGCGTTGTCCTAGCGGGAGGGCCCTACGAGCAGTACTTC; clone_size: NA; d_call: TRBD2; j_call: TRBJ2-7; v_call: TRBV29-1
cdr3_aa: CASSPRTSGGGNEETQYF; cdr3_nt: TGTGCCAGCTCACCAAGGACGAGCGGGGGGGGTAACGAAGAGACCCAGTACTTC; clone_size: few; d_call: TRBD2; j_call: TRBJ2-5; v_call: TRBV18
cdr3_aa: CASSLVWTGVASGTGELFF; cdr3_nt: TGTGCCAGCAGCTTAGTCTGGACAGGGGTGGCAAGTGGCACCGGGGAGCTGTTTTTT; clone_size: NA; d_call: TRBD1; j_call: TRBJ2-2; v_call: TRBV7-6
cdr3_aa: CASSLGGAGGNYNEQFF; cdr3_nt: TGTGCCAGCAGCTTGGGGGGAGCGGGAGGGAACTACAATGAGCAGTTCTTC; clone_size: few; d_call: TRBD2; j_call: TRBJ2-1; v_call: TRBV11-2
cdr3_aa: CAWSLNEKLFF; cdr3_nt: TGTGCCTGGAGCCTAAATGAAAAACTGTTTTTT; clone_size: NA; d_call: NA; j_call: TRBJ1-4; v_call: TRBV30
cdr3_aa: CASSQGGMGRTDTQYF; cdr3_nt: TGCGCCAGCAGCCAAGGAGGAATGGGTCGGACAGATACGCAGTATTTT; clone_size: few; d_call: NA; j_call: TRBJ2-3; v_call: TRBV4-3
cdr3_aa: CASTLPSGGANYGYTF; cdr3_nt: TGTGCCAGCACCCTCCCTTCCGGGGGTGCTAACTATGGCTACACCTTC; clone_size: NA; d_call: NA; j_call: TRBJ1-2; v_call: TRBV6-6
cdr3_aa: CAWSTGSGNTIYF; cdr3_nt: TGTGCCTGGAGTACAGGTTCTGGAAACACCATATATTTT; clone_size: few; d_call: NA; j_call: TRBJ1-3; v_call: TRBV30
cdr3_aa: CAWGPGTALETQYF; cdr3_nt: TGTGCCTGGGGACCCGGGACAGCCTTAGAGACCCAGTACTTC; clone_size: NA; d_call: TRBD1; j_call: TRBJ2-5; v_call: TRBV30
cdr3_aa: CASSSSDRGREQYF; cdr3_nt: TGTGCCAGCAGCTCCTCGGACAGGGGGCGGGAGCAGTACTTC; clone_size: few; d_call: TRBD1; j_call: TRBJ2-7; v_call: TRBV11-3
cdr3_aa: CSVGQGANYGYTF; cdr3_nt: TGCAGCGTTGGACAGGGGGCAAACTATGGCTACACCTTC; clone_size: few; d_call: TRBD1; j_call: TRBJ1-2; v_call: TRBV29-1
cdr3_aa: CASSRDRGSYNEQFF; cdr3_nt: TGTGCCAGCAGCCGGGACAGGGGGTCCTACAATGAGCAGTTCTTC; clone_size: few; d_call: TRBD1; j_call: TRBJ2-1; v_call: TRBV27
cdr3_aa: CASSLLQGKETQYF; cdr3_nt: TGTGCCAGCAGTTTATTACAGGGGAAAGAGACCCAGTACTTC; clone_size: once; d_call: TRBD1; j_call: TRBJ2-5; v_call: TRBV6-5
cdr3_aa: CASSPGTEEKLFF; cdr3_nt: TGCGCCAGCAGCCCGGGGACAGAGGAAAAACTGTTTTTT; clone_size: NA; d_call: TRBD1; j_call: TRBJ1-4; v_call: TRBV5-1
cdr3_aa: CASSAGGVAAQPQHF; cdr3_nt: TGTGCCAGCAGCGCGGGGGGGGTTGCCGCTCAGCCCCAGCATTTT; clone_size: NA; d_call: NA; j_call: TRBJ1-5; v_call: TRBV7-2
cdr3_aa: CASGLRSGGTDTQYF; cdr3_nt: TGTGCTAGTGGTCTCCGTAGCGGGGGGACAGATACGCAGTATTTT; clone_size: few; d_call: TRBD2; j_call: TRBJ2-3; v_call: TRBV12-5
cdr3_aa: CASSPSQGQGIRGYTF; cdr3_nt: TGTGCCAGCAGCCCTTCCCAGGGACAGGGAATTAGGGGCTACACCTTC; clone_size: NA; d_call: TRBD1; j_call: TRBJ1-2; v_call: TRBV5-4
cdr3_aa: CASRGLAFNEQYF; cdr3_nt: TGTGCCAGCAGGGGACTAGCGTTCAACGAGCAGTACTTC; clone_size: NA; d_call: TRBD2; j_call: TRBJ2-7; v_call: TRBV6-1
cdr3_aa: CASSLGLAGAVEQFF; cdr3_nt: TGTGCCAGCAGCTTGGGGCTAGCGGGAGCTGTTGAGCAGTTCTTC; clone_size: few; d_call: TRBD2; j_call: TRBJ2-1; v_call: TRBV7-8
cdr3_aa: CASRSNRFIQETQYF; cdr3_nt: TGTGCCAGCAGATCCAACCGGTTCATCCAAGAGACCCAGTACTTC; clone_size: NA; d_call: NA; j_call: TRBJ2-5; v_call: TRBV5-4
cdr3_aa: CSVVPTSGGADTQYF; cdr3_nt: TGCAGCGTTGTACCTACTAGCGGGGGGGCAGATACGCAGTATTTT; clone_size: few; d_call: TRBD2; j_call: TRBJ2-3; v_call: TRBV29-1
cdr3_aa: CASSLGQGAETQYF; cdr3_nt: TGCGCCAGCAGCTTAGGACAGGGGGCAGAGACCCAGTACTTC; clone_size: few; d_call: TRBD1; j_call: TRBJ2-5; v_call: TRBV5-1
cdr3_aa: CASSTQRASYNEQFF; cdr3_nt: TGCGCCAGCAGCACCCAGCGGGCCTCCTACAATGAGCAGTTCTTC; clone_size: NA; d_call: NA; j_call: TRBJ2-1; v_call: TRBV5-1
cdr3_aa: CASSLATVAYEQYF; cdr3_nt: TGCGCCAGCAGCTTGGCTACGGTGGCCTACGAGCAGTACTTC; clone_size: NA; d_call: NA; j_call: TRBJ2-7; v_call: TRBV5-1
cdr3_aa: CASSQGVTSGGTDTQYF; cdr3_nt: TGCGCCAGCAGCCAAGGGGTGACTAGCGGGGGAACAGATACGCAGTATTTT; clone_size: once; d_call: TRBD2; j_call: TRBJ2-3; v_call: TRBV4-3
cdr3_aa: CATSRDEASEQFF; cdr3_nt: TGTGCCACCAGCAGAGATGAGGCTTCAGAGCAGTTCTTC; clone_size: NA; d_call: NA; j_call: TRBJ2-1; v_call: TRBV15
cdr3_aa: CASSSTLLAETQYF; cdr3_nt: TGCGCCAGCAGCTCCACCCTTTTAGCGGAGACCCAGTACTTC; clone_size: NA; d_call: NA; j_call: TRBJ2-5; v_call: TRBV5-1
cdr3_aa: CATSRETRGGYTF; cdr3_nt: TGTGCCACCAGCAGAGAGACAAGGGGAGGCTACACCTTC; clone_size: few; d_call: NA; j_call: TRBJ1-2; v_call: TRBV15
cdr3_aa: CASSVQGDGQPQHF; cdr3_nt: TGCGCCAGCAGCGTTCAGGGGGACGGTCAGCCCCAGCATTTT; clone_size: few; d_call: TRBD1; j_call: TRBJ1-5; v_call: TRBV5-1
cdr3_aa: CATYGTSGRPSEQYF; cdr3_nt: TGTGCCACCTACGGGACTAGCGGGAGGCCGTCCGAGCAGTACTTC; clone_size: few; d_call: TRBD2; j_call: TRBJ2-7; v_call: TRBV7-3
cdr3_aa: CASSPQGADTEAFF; cdr3_nt: TGCGCCAGCAGCCCCCAGGGGGCGGACACTGAAGCTTTCTTT; clone_size: NA; d_call: TRBD1; j_call: TRBJ1-1; v_call: TRBV4-1
cdr3_aa: CASSKADGTGELFF; cdr3_nt: TGTGCCAGCAGTAAAGCCGATGGCACCGGGGAGCTGTTTTTT; clone_size: NA; d_call: NA; j_call: TRBJ2-2; v_call: TRBV25-1
cdr3_aa: CASSIQGGETQYF; cdr3_nt: TGTGCCAGCAGCATACAGGGGGGAGAGACCCAGTACTTC; clone_size: NA; d_call: TRBD1; j_call: TRBJ2-5; v_call: TRBV5-4
cdr3_aa: CASISEGRKQFF; cdr3_nt: TGTGCCAGCATTTCAGAGGGCAGAAAGCAGTTCTTC; clone_size: NA; d_call: NA; j_call: TRBJ2-1; v_call: TRBV6-1
cdr3_aa: CASTLGFLAGESNTDTQYF; cdr3_nt: TGCGCCAGCACCTTGGGGTTCCTAGCGGGAGAAAGCAACACAGATACGCAGTATTTT; clone_size: few; d_call: TRBD2; j_call: TRBJ2-3; v_call: TRBV5-1
cdr3_aa: CASSEDRSGYTF; cdr3_nt: TGTGCCAGCAGTGAAGATAGGAGTGGCTACACCTTC; clone_size: NA; d_call: NA; j_call: TRBJ1-2; v_call: TRBV25-1
cdr3_aa: CASSVASGGADTGELFF; cdr3_nt: TGTGCCAGCAGCGTAGCCAGCGGGGGGGCCGACACCGGGGAGCTGTTTTTT; clone_size: few; d_call: TRBD2; j_call: TRBJ2-2; v_call: TRBV9